This T cell receptor (beta chain) was found in a study of T cells in Graves' hyperthyroidism and ophthalmopathy. The V gene's germline CDR1 is LGHDT and CDR2 YNNKEL (reference sequence). The CDR3 extends over 16 amino acids. V shed 2 bases and J shed 2 bases, with 15 bases lying between them. A word on this clonotype: A single base separates this from a much larger clone, so it may be a read error.

Criteria for exclusion of patients were uncontrolled infection, other autoimmune disease, pregnancy or lactation. Clinical symptoms, serum thyroxine, TRAb, thyroid ultrasound and orbital computed tomography informed diagnoses. PBMCs came from 8.5 to 10 ml fresh peripheral blood. Amplified TCR beta CDR3 regions came from RNA transcripts. A first-round RT-PCR of the TCR CDR3 used the HTBI primer set. TCRdb ran MiXCR on the multiplex PCR reads and lists one entry per CDR3 protein. The sample comprises 500,000 to 550,000 distinct CDR3 sequences, about 20% of which are singletons, and around 50% rests with the top ten.

The rearrangement uses TRBV3-1 and TRBJ2-5; D is ambiguous. Input material: blood. This clonotype was sampled from a man aged 40-49 years with Graves' ophthalmopathy. The CDR3 protein is CASSQHQAGLQETQYF. As DNA, the CDR3 is TGTGCCAGCAGCCAACATCAGGCAGGCCTACAAGAGACCCAGTACTTC.